This T cell receptor (beta chain) was identified during a study of Ad26.COV2.S vaccination and SARS-CoV-2 variants. Treatment meaning: about 20 received Ad26.COV2.S at low or high dose, single or two shots; 5 received placebo; per-sample allocation not given. Sample collection was performed on day 63 after the first vaccine or placebo injection. From germline, CDR1 is KGHSH and CDR2 LQKENI. The CDR3 runs 12 residues. V was clipped by 2 bases and J by 3 bases, with 4 bases between them. The data were produced by immunoSEQ multiplex PCR, yet TCRdb's version contains in-frame clones alone and is incomplete. The data show 430,000 or so clones, approximately 89% seen once.

The chain is built from TRBV18 and TRBJ2-5, with D uncertain. This clonotype was obtained from a person between 18 and 60 years old who received the Ad26.COV2.S COVID-19 vaccine or a placebo. The sequences come from peripheral blood, collected in a trial of Ad26.COV2.S vaccine versus placebo. In DNA, the CDR3 is TGTGCCAGCTCACCAATCGAAGAGACCCAGTACTTC. Translated: CASSPIEETQYF.